Listed below are T cell receptor beta chains from one sample, sequenced in a study of shared T cell receptors in the human thymus. Repertoires were generated with immunoSEQ multiplex PCR, while TCRdb's copy carries only in-frame clones and drops some. This table holds approximately 580,000 clones, around 78% found once. This sample was also put to use in a study of human thymus T cells.

What was sequenced was thymocytes. These receptors all stem from a boy younger than two with a congenital heart defect. The CDR3 runs from the conserved cysteine through the conserved F or W. The D gene is left open where the match is weak. Some rows have no size entry. The others give once, few or many, or a class for an expanded clone.

.	.	TRBV4-3	TRBJ1-5	TGCGCCAGCAGCCCCGGGACAAAGAATCAGCCCCAGCATTTT	CASSPGTKNQPQHF
TRBD2	.	TRBV11-2	TRBJ2-7	TGTGCCAGCATCGTTAGCGGGAATTACGAGCAGTACTTC	CASIVSGNYEQYF
.	once	TRBV27	TRBJ2-1	TGTGCCAGCAGTCCGGACTGCCATGAGCAGTTCTTC	CASSPDCHEQFF
TRBD1	once	TRBV27	TRBJ2-7	TGTGCCAGCAGTCGAGGGACAGGGAGTTACGAGCAGTACTTC	CASSRGTGSYEQYF
.	.	TRBV11-2	TRBJ2-7	TGTGCCAGCAGCTTACCCCGACAGGCCGCCTACGAGCAGTACTTC	CASSLPRQAAYEQYF
TRBD1	.	TRBV15	TRBJ1-3	TGTGCCACCAGCAGCACCGGGACAGGGACCTTCGGAAACACCATATATTTT	CATSSTGTGTFGNTIYF
TRBD2	.	TRBV2	TRBJ2-7	TGTGCCACCTCTATAGGGACTAGCGGCTCCTACGAGCAGTACTTC	CATSIGTSGSYEQYF
.	.	TRBV5-1	TRBJ2-7	TGCGCCAGCAGCTTCTTAGGGGGAGGGACCTACGAGCAGTACTTC	CASSFLGGGTYEQYF
.	once	TRBV4-2	TRBJ1-1	TGTGCCAGCAGCCAAGATCGTAAATCCTTTCGGGGGGGCAACACTGAAGCTTTCTTT	CASSQDRKSFRGGNTEAFF
.	.	TRBV30	TRBJ1-1	TGTGCCTGGAGTGTATGGAGTCCGGGGTTTGGGGGCGGGGGAACTGAAGCTTTCTTT	CAWSVWSPGFGGGGTEAFF
TRBD2	.	TRBV6-6	TRBJ2-1	TGTGCCAGCAGTTACGTTGAGCGGGAGTGTTACAATGAGCAGTTCTTC	CASSYVERECYNEQFF
TRBD1	.	TRBV19	TRBJ2-2	TGTGCCAGTAGTTCCCTCGATTGGACAGGGATCACCGGGGAGCTGTTTTTT	CASSSLDWTGITGELFF
.	.	TRBV7-9	TRBJ2-1	TGTGCCAGCAGCTCAGGGACACCGGAGGATGAGCAGTTCTTC	CASSSGTPEDEQFF
TRBD1	once	TRBV5-1	TRBJ2-5	TGCGCCAGCAGCTCTAACAGGGGGTTGAAGACCCAGTACTTC	CASSSNRGLKTQYF
.	.	TRBV29-1	TRBJ2-5	TGCAGCGTTGATGGCGGGACCCAGTACTTC	CSVDGGTQYF
TRBD2	.	TRBV5-4	TRBJ2-7	TGTGCCAGCAGCTTGGGCACTGCGACTAGCGGGGCAGAGGGGGTCCACGAGCAGTACTTC	CASSLGTATSGAEGVHEQYF
TRBD1	few	TRBV29-1	TRBJ1-2	TGCAGCGTGCGACAGGGGAGCTATGGCTACACCTTC	CSVRQGSYGYTF
TRBD2	.	TRBV14	TRBJ2-2	TGTGCCAGCAGCCAAGGGAACAGCGGGAGCCGGACCACCGGGGAGCTGTTTTTT	CASSQGNSGSRTTGELFF
.	.	TRBV27	TRBJ2-7	TGTGCCAGCAGTTTTTACCCCTTTCGGGAGCAGTACTTC	CASSFYPFREQYF
TRBD1	.	TRBV2	TRBJ2-3	TGTGCCAGCATGCCGGGACAGGCAGATACGCAGTATTTT	CASMPGQADTQYF
TRBD2	few	TRBV4-1	TRBJ2-7	TGCGCCAGCAGCCAAGATCCCCTTTTTGACCGGACTAGCGGAGACCCCTACGAGCAGTACTTC	CASSQDPLFDRTSGDPYEQYF
.	.	TRBV5-8	TRBJ1-1	TGTGCCAGCACCACCCCTCGGGAGGGGCCCTTGAACACTGAAGCTTTCTTT	CASTTPREGPLNTEAFF
.	.	TRBV27	TRBJ1-1	TGTGCCAGCAGTTGCTACCGGGCCCCCCTCGGGGACACTGAAGCTTTCTTT	CASSCYRAPLGDTEAFF
.	.	TRBV5-6	TRBJ1-2	TGTGCCAGCGCCTCCCGTGACGCGGAAGCTAACTATGGCTACACCTTC	CASASRDAEANYGYTF
TRBD1	.	TRBV14	TRBJ1-1	TGTGCCAGCAGCTCCGCGGGACAGGGGAGCAGGTCAGATGGCACTGAAGCTTTCTTT	CASSSAGQGSRSDGTEAFF
TRBD2	.	TRBV19	TRBJ2-7	TGTGCCAGTAGGTCGGCGGGAGTGTTTTTCGAGCAGTACTTC	CASRSAGVFFEQYF
TRBD1	.	TRBV7-6	TRBJ1-4	TGTGCCAGCAGCCCCGACAGGGGGGGAAGTGGAACTAATGAAAAACTGTTTTTT	CASSPDRGGSGTNEKLFF
.	.	TRBV6-5	TRBJ2-5	TGTGCCAGCAGCCCCACTAGAGACCAAGAGACCCAGTACTTC	CASSPTRDQETQYF
TRBD2	.	TRBV29-1	TRBJ2-3	TGCAGCGTTGAAACCCCCCTAGCGGGAGTTTCTCTTGGCACAGATACGCAGTATTTT	CSVETPLAGVSLGTDTQYF
TRBD2	.	TRBV27	TRBJ2-1	TGTGCCAGCAGCCCGATAGCGGGCCTTAGCTACAATGAGCAGTTCTTC	CASSPIAGLSYNEQFF
TRBD2	.	TRBV15	TRBJ2-6	TGTGCCACCAGCGCTAGCGGGAGGGCCGGTGGGGCCAACGTCCTGACTTTC	CATSASGRAGGANVLTF
.	.	TRBV12-5	TRBJ1-4	TGTGCTAGTGGTTTGGTCCAGGACATGGCCGAAAAACTGTTTTTT	CASGLVQDMAEKLFF
.	.	TRBV28	TRBJ1-5	TGTGCCAGCGCCGGGACAAATAGCAATCAGCCCCAGCATTTT	CASAGTNSNQPQHF
.	.	TRBV6-1	TRBJ2-5	TGTGCCAGCAGTGACGGCCAGAGGATTGTAGAGACCCAGTACTTC	CASSDGQRIVETQYF
.	.	TRBV28	TRBJ1-5	TGTGCCAGCAGTTTAGCCCTTGTCCACAATAGCAATCAGCCCCAGCATTTT	CASSLALVHNSNQPQHF
.	once	TRBV13	TRBJ1-4	TGTGCCAGCAGCCGCCGTCGGAGGGAAAAACTGTTTTTT	CASSRRRREKLFF
TRBD1	.	TRBV4-2	TRBJ1-6	TGTGCCAGCAGCCAGGCCGGGACAGGGGATTCACCCCTCCACTTT	CASSQAGTGDSPLHF
TRBD2	.	TRBV5-1	TRBJ2-2	TGCGCCAGCAGCTTCGGAGCGGGAGTCAATACCGGGGCCGGGGAGCTGTTTTTT	CASSFGAGVNTGAGELFF
.	.	TRBV6-5	TRBJ1-2	TGTGCCAGCAGTAGAGGATCCAACTATGGCTACACCTTC	CASSRGSNYGYTF
TRBD1	.	TRBV14	TRBJ2-7	TGTGCCAGCAGCCTAGGACAGGAGAAGTTCGAGTACTTC	CASSLGQEKFEYF
.	.	TRBV5-4	TRBJ1-1	TGTGCCAGCAGCCCGGGGTTGAACACTGAAGCTTTCTTT	CASSPGLNTEAFF
TRBD2	.	TRBV27	TRBJ2-1	TGTGCCAGCAGACTTTGCAGCGGGAGGTTCGCCGCCGGGGAGCAGTTCTTC	CASRLCSGRFAAGEQFF
TRBD2	.	TRBV11-3	TRBJ2-2	TGTGCCAGCAGCCTAGCGGGGGGGAACACCGGGGAGCTGTTTTTT	CASSLAGGNTGELFF
TRBD1	.	TRBV25-1	TRBJ1-5	TGTGCCACAAGCGCAGGGGGCTATGGGGGCAATCAGCCCCAGCATTTT	CATSAGGYGGNQPQHF
.	.	TRBV11-2	TRBJ2-1	TGTGCCAGCAGCCTACCGGGAGCCCGCCCTACAAATGAGCAGTTCTTC	CASSLPGARPTNEQFF
.	once	TRBV7-8	TRBJ2-7	TGTGCCAGCAGTTCGGGGCGCGGGGCTGGCGAGCAGTACTTC	CASSSGRGAGEQYF
TRBD1	.	TRBV28	TRBJ2-1	TGTGCCAGCAGTGACAGGGGGGCCCTCTCCTACAATGAGCAGTTCTTC	CASSDRGALSYNEQFF
.	.	TRBV28	TRBJ1-1	TGTGCCAGCAGTTTGCCCTACCACAGGGAGAACACTGAAGCTTTCTTT	CASSLPYHRENTEAFF
.	.	TRBV5-4	TRBJ2-7	TGTGCCAGCAGCTTACCGGAGGGGCGGAGAGAGCAGTACTTC	CASSLPEGRREQYF
.	.	TRBV4-3	TRBJ2-2	TGCGCCAGCAGCCAAGATAGGGGGCGGGGTAGTCCGACGAACACCGGGGAGCTGTTTTTT	CASSQDRGRGSPTNTGELFF
.	.	TRBV1	TRBJ1-5	TGCACCAGCAGCCGAGAAGGAGGGCTCCTTAGCAATCAGCCCCAGCATTTT	CTSSREGGLLSNQPQHF
.	.	TRBV9	TRBJ2-3	TGTGCCAGCAGCGTAGGAAAGGGACTTAGCACAGATACGCAGTATTTT	CASSVGKGLSTDTQYF
.	.	TRBV7-2	TRBJ2-1	TGTGCCAGCTCACGGGGGAACTACAATGAGCAGTTCTTC	CASSRGNYNEQFF
.	.	TRBV6-1	TRBJ1-1	TGTGCCAGCAGTGTACAGGGTGAGGACACTGAAGCTTTCTTT	CASSVQGEDTEAFF
TRBD2	few	TRBV5-1	TRBJ2-3	TGCGCCAGCAGCTTAGATCGCGGGAGCCCACGAGGTGATACGCAGTATTTT	CASSLDRGSPRGDTQYF
.	.	TRBV6-5	TRBJ2-7	TGTGCCAGCAGTTACGTAAGCGCAATATCCTACGAGCAGTACTTC	CASSYVSAISYEQYF
.	.	TRBV19	TRBJ1-4	TGTGCCAGTAGTATAGAAGAGGGAGGGAGAAAACTGTTTTTT	CASSIEEGGRKLFF
.	.	TRBV6-1	TRBJ2-7	TGTGCCAGCAGTGAAGCGGGAGGATCCTACGAGCAGTACTTC	CASSEAGGSYEQYF
TRBD2	.	TRBV7-2	TRBJ2-1	TGTGCCAGCAGCTTAGCACTAGCGGGAGGGCCAAATGAGCAGTTCTTC	CASSLALAGGPNEQFF
.	.	TRBV7-8	TRBJ2-7	TGTGCCAGCAGCTCTAGAAGGGACAAGGAGAAATGCAAGGGTTACTACGAGCAGTACTTC	CASSSRRDKEKCKGYYEQYF